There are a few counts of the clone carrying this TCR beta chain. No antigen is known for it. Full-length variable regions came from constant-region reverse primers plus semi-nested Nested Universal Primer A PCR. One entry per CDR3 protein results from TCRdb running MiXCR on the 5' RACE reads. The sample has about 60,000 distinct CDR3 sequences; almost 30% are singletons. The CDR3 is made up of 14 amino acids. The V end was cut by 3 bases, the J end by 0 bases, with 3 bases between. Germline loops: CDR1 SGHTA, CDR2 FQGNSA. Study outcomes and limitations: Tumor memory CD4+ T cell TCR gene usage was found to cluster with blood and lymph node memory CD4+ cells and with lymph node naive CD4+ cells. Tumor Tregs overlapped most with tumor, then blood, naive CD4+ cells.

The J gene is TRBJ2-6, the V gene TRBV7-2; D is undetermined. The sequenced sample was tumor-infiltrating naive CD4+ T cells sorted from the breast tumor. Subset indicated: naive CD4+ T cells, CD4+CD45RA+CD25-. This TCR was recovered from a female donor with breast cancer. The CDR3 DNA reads TGTGCCAGCAGCTTTAGCTCTGGGGCCAACGTCCTGACTTTC. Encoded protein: CASSFSSGANVLTF.